This passage covers 17 T cell receptor beta chains from one sample sequenced in a study of OX40 agonist ivuxolimab in advanced cancers. Here immunoSEQ multiplex PCR was the method, and the copy in TCRdb shows in-frame clones only, minus some. Of 65,000 to 80,000 clones detected, 65% to 90% appear once; the ten largest clones hold under 2.5%. Sequenced material: CD4+ or CD8+ T cells sorted from blood, taken in a trial of the OX40 agonist ivuxolimab. All receptors come from an adult with an advanced solid tumor such as melanoma, head and neck, liver or kidney cancer.

The V call is TRBV19, the J call TRBJ1-1; D might be TRBD1 (6 bases). The CDR3 is 14 residues long. In germline, CDR1 is LNHDA, CDR2 SQIVND (reference sequence). Trimming took off 6 bases at V and 0 bases at J, with 11 bases between the two ends. The CDR3 protein is CASRSQGLNTEAFF. Written as DNA, the CDR3 is TGTGCCAGTAGATCGCAGGGGCTGAACACTGAAGCTTTCTTT.

To note about this clone: At one end, the junction sequence differs from germline, possibly due to a read error. The V call is TRBV5-3, the J call TRBJ1-2; possible D gene TRBD1, 5 bases. TRBV5-3 is filed as an ORF, its function uncertain. The CDR3 runs to 15 residues. CDR3 coding DNA: TGTGCCAGCAGCTTGGCCGGCAGGGTAGACTATGGCTACACCTTC. Its protein product is CASSLAGRVDYGYTF.

This rearrangement joins TRBV19 to TRBJ2-4; tentatively, D is TRBD2 (6 bases). The CDR3 consists of 16 residues. CDR1 LNHDA and CDR2 SQIVND come from the germline V gene (reference sequence). V lost 3 bases to trimming and J lost 0 bases, with 12 bases between them. The CDR3 loop reads CASSIRGGEAKNIQYF. DNA of the CDR3: TGTGCCAGTAGTATCCGCGGCGGGGAAGCCAAAAACATTCAGTACTTC.

The V call is TRBV5-1, the J call TRBJ2-4; a possible D gene is TRBD1 (6 bases). This CDR3 has 15 residues. Trimming took off 1 base at V and 1 base at J, with 9 bases between the two ends. Germline V lookup: CDR1 SGHRS, CDR2 YFSETQ. The CDR3 protein is CASSLPTGAKNIQYF. In DNA form, the CDR3 reads TGCGCCAGCAGCTTGCCCACAGGGGCCAAAAACATTCAGTACTTC.

CDR3 protein: CASSLVGTGELFF. CDR3 nucleotides: TGTGCCAGCAGCTTAGTGGGCACCGGGGAGCTGTTTTTT. This chain links TRBV11-2 with TRBJ2-2; D unresolved. The CDR3 is 13 residues long. Germline loops: CDR1 SGHAT, CDR2 FQNNGV. V was shortened by 1 base and J by 4 bases, with 4 bases between the two germline ends.

V gene TRBV5-5 combines with J gene TRBJ2-7, with D perhaps TRBD1 (8 bases). The CDR3 runs to 16 residues. The ends were cut back, 4 bases at V and 4 bases at J, with 21 bases in the middle. Germline V CDR1 and CDR2: SGHKS, YYEKEE (reference sequence). The CDR3 sequence: CASSTRRGQGGYEQYF. DNA for the CDR3: TGTGCCAGCAGCACACGCCGCGGACAGGGAGGGTACGAGCAGTACTTC. The full variable domain, in which reference TRBV5-5 and TRBJ2-7 provide the parts outside the CDR3, is DAGVTQSPTHLIKTRGQQVTLRCSPISGHKSVSWYQQVLGQGPQFIFQYYEKEERGRGNFPDRFSARQFPNYSSELNVNALLLGDSALYLCASSTRRGQGGYEQYFGPGTRLTVT.

The genes are TRBV7-8 and TRBJ1-4; TRBD1 might be the D (5 bases). This CDR3 spans 13 amino acids. Germline V gene data show CDR1 as SGHVS and CDR2 as FQNEAQ. Between the trimmed V and J ends, which lost 10 bases and 5 bases, there was a span of 14 bases. CDR3 coding DNA: TGTGCCACCCGGGGGTACCAAAATGAAAAACTGTTTTTT. Its translation: CATRGYQNEKLFF.

V gene TRBV5-4 combines with J gene TRBJ2-6, with 9 bases that match TRBD2. Per the germline V gene, CDR1 is SGHNT and CDR2 is YYREEE (reference sequence). V shed 0 bases and J 2 bases; nucleotides not matched to a gene: 3. The length of the CDR3 is 17 residues. The CDR3: CASSLGGRAAGANVLTF. CDR3 bases: TGTGCCAGCAGCTTGGGCGGGAGGGCCGCTGGGGCCAACGTCCTGACTTTC.

The V and J genes are TRBV6-1 and TRBJ1-1; no firm D call. The CDR3 runs 17 residues. Germline CDR1 MNHNS, CDR2 SASEGT. V was shortened by 4 bases and J by 1 base, with 19 bases between the two germline ends. In nucleotides, the CDR3 is TGTGCCAGCAGTGGTAGATCTTCCGGGAGTCCGAACACTGAAGCTTTCTTT. Amino acid sequence: CASSGRSSGSPNTEAFF.

A few counts support this clone. The chain links TRBV10-3 to TRBJ2-1, with 7 bases that match TRBD1. Germline lookup yields CDR1 ENHRY and CDR2 SYGVKD. The J segment lost 7 bases and the V segment lost 0 bases, leaving 12 bases of the junction unmatched. This CDR3 contains 17 residues. CDR3 sequence (DNA): TGTGCCATCAGTGAGTCCGAACAGGGGAATTCACTGAATGAGCAGTTCTTC. Protein sequence: CAISESEQGNSLNEQFF.

This sequence joins TRBV2 and TRBJ2-7; 7 nucleotides match TRBD1. Germline-derived CDR1 and CDR2 are SNHLY and FYNNEI. V lost 7 bases and J lost 0; bases outside the gene matches: 3. The CDR3 is 13 residues long. CDR3 sequence (DNA): TGTGCCAGCAAACGGGACAGCTCCTACGAGCAGTACTTC. Amino acids: CASKRDSSYEQYF.

CDR3 residues: CSVGPARPGTDTQYF. The CDR3 nucleotides are TGCAGCGTGGGCCCGGCCAGGCCAGGCACAGATACGCAGTATTTT. The chain couples TRBV29-1 to TRBJ2-3; no reliable D call. The CDR3 has 15 residues. Germline CDR1 SQVTM, CDR2 ANQGSEA. V was shortened by 6 bases and J by 1 base, with 17 bases between the two germline ends.

The rearrangement links TRBV4-1 to TRBJ2-1; 7 nucleotides match TRBD1. The junction had 6 bases not matched to a gene; V was cut back by 6 bases and J by 4 bases. The CDR3 is made up of 14 amino acids. Germline CDR1 and CDR2: MGHRA and YSYEKL. The DNA for the CDR3 is TGCGCCAGCAGGCCCATGACAGGGTACAATGAGCAGTTCTTC. Translating gives CASRPMTGYNEQFF.

The chain links TRBV2 to TRBJ2-7, with 7 bases lining up with TRBD1. With V trimmed by 8 bases and J by 2 bases, 9 bases remained unmatched. Germline CDR1 reads SNHLY; CDR2 reads FYNNEI. The CDR3 contains 14 residues. The CDR3 DNA reads TGTGCCAGCCGTGGACAGGACCCAACCTACGAGCAGTACTTC. This gives the protein CASRGQDPTYEQYF.

The chain combines TRBV4-3 with TRBJ2-5; TRBD1 aligns across 9 bases. The V segment lost 2 bases and the J segment 5 bases; nucleotides outside the gene matches: 6. The CDR3 has 15 residues. The germline V gene has CDR1 LGHNA and CDR2 YSLEER. CDR3 residues: CASSQTTGGYETQYF. The CDR3 DNA reads as TGCGCCAGCAGCCAAACTACAGGGGGCTACGAGACCCAGTACTTC.

The genes are TRBV15 and TRBJ2-1; no reliable D call. V lost 1 base and J lost 8, with 9 bases in between. CDR1 LNHNV and CDR2 YYDKDF come from the germline V gene (reference sequence). The CDR3 contains 13 residues. In DNA, the CDR3 is TGTGCCACCAGCAGAGGATCCACATATGAGCAGTTCTTC. It specifies CATSRGSTYEQFF. The full variable domain, completed using reference TRBV15 and TRBJ2-1, is DAMVIQNPRYQVTQFGKPVTLSCSQTLNHNVMYWYQQKSSQAPKLLFHYYDKDFNNEADTPDNFQSRRPNTSFCFLDIRSPGLGDTAMYLCATSRGSTYEQFFGPGTRLTVL.

The chain has TRBV11-3 and TRBJ2-5; 15 bases are a match to TRBD2. Losses at the gene ends were 5 bases for V and 6 bases for J; bases not matched to a gene: 4. Germline values: CDR1 SGHNT, CDR2 YENEEA. This CDR3 region has 15 residues. The CDR3 loop reads CASSAGTSGRKTQYF. The DNA of the CDR3 is TGTGCCAGCAGCGCCGGGACTAGCGGGAGGAAGACCCAGTACTTC.